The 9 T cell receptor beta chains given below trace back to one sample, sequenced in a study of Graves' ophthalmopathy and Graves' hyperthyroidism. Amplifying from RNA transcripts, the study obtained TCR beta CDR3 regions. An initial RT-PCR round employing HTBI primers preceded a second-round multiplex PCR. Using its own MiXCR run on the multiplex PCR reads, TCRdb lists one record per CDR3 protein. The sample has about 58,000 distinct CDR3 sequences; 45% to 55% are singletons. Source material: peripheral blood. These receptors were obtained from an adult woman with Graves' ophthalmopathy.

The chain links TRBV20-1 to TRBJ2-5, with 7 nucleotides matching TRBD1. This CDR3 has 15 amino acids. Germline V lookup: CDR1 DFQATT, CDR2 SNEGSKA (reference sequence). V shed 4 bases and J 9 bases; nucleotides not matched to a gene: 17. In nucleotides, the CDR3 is TGCAGTGCTACTAGGGGTGGGACAGCAAATCAGCCCCAGTACTTC. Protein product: CSATRGGTANQPQYF.

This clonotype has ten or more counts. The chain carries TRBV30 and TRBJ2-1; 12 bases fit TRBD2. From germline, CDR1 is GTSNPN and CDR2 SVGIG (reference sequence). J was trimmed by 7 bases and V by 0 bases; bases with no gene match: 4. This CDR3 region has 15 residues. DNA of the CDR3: TGTGCCTGGAGTGTACTAGCGGGAGGTGTAAATGAGCAGTTCTTC. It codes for CAWSVLAGGVNEQFF.

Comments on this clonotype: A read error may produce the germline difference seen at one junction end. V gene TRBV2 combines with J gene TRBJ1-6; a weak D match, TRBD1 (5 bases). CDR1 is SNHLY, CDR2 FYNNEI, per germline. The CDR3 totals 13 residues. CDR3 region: CASTGDFNSPLHF. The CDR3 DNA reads TGTGCCAGCACTGGGGACTTTAATTCGCCCCTCCACTTT.

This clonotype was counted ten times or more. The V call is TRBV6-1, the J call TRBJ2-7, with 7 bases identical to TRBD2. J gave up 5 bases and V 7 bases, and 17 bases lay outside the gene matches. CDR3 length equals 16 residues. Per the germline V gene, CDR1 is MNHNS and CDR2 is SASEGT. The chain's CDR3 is CASIRRVGAGVNEQYF. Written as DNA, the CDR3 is TGTGCCAGCATACGAAGGGTGGGCGCGGGAGTGAACGAGCAGTACTTC.

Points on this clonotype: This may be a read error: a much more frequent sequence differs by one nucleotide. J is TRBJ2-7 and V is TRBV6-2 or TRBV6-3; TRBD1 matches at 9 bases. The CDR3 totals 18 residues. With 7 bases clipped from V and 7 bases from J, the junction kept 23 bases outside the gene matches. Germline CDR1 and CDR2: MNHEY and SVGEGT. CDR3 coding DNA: TGTGCCAGCAACCCGAGACAGGGGGGGGAGCGGGCTGGGGCTGAGCAGTACTTC. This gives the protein CASNPRQGGERAGAEQYF.

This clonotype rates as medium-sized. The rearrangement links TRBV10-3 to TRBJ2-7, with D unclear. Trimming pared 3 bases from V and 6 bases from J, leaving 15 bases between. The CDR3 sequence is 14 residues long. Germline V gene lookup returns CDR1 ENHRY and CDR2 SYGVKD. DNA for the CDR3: TGTGCCATCAGTGATAGTATCAGAGTCTCCGAGCAGTACTTC. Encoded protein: CAISDSIRVSEQYF.

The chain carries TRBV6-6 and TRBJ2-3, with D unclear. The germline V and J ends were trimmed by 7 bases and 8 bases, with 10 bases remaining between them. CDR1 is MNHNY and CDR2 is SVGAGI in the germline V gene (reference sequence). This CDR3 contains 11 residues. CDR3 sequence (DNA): TGTGCCAGCATTACAAGGAGTACGCAGTATTTT. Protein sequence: CASITRSTQYF.

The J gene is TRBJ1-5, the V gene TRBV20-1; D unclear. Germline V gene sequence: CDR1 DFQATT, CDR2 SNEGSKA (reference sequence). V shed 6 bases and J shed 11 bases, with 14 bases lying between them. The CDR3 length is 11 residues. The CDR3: CSAPRQETQHF. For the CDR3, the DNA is TGCAGTGCCCCCCGCCAAGAGACCCAGCATTTT.

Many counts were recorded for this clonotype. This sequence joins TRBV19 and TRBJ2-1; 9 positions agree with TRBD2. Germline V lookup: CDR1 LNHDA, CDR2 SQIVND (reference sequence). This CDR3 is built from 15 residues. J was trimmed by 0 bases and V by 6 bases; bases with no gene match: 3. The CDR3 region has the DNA TGTGCCAGTAGCCGTAGCGGGAGCTCCTACAATGAGCAGTTCTTC. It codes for CASSRSGSSYNEQFF.